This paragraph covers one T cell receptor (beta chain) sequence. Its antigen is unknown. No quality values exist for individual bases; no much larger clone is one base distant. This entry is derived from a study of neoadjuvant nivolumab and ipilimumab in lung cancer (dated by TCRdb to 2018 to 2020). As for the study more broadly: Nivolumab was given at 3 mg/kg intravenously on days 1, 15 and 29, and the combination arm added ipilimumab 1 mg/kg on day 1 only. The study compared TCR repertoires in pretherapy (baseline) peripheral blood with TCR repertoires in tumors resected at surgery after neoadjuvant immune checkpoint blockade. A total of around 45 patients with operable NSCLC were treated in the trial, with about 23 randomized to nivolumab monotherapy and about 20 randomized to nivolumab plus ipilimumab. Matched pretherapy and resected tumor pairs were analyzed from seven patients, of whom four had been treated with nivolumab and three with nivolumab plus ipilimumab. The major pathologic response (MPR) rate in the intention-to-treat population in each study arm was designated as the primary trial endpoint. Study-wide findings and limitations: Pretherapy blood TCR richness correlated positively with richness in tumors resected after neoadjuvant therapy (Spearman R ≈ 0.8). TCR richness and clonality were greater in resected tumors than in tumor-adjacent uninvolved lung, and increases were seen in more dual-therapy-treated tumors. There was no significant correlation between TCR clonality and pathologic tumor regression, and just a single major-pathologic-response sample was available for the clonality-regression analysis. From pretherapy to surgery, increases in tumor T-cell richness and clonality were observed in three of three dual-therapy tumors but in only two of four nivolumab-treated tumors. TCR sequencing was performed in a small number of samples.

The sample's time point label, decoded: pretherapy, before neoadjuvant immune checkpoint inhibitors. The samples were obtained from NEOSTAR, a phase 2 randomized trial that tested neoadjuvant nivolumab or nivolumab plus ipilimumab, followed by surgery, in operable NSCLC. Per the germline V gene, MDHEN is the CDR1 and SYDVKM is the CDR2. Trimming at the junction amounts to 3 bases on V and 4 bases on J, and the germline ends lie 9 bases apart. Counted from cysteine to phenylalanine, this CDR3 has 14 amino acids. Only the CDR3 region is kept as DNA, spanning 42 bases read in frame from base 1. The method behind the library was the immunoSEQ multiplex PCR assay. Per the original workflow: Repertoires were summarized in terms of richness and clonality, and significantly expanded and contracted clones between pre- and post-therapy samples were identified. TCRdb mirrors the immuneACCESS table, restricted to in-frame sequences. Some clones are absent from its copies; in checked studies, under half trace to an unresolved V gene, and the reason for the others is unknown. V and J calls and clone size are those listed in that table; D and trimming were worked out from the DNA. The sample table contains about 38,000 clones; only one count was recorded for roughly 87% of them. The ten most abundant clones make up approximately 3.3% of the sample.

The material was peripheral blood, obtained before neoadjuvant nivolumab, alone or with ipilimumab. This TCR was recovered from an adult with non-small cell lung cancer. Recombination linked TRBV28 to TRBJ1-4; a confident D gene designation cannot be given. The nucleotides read TGTGCCAGCAGTTTCGGGCAGAATAATGAAAAACTGTTTTTT. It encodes CASSFGQNNEKLFF.